The text below deals with one T cell receptor (beta chain). Its antigen has not been determined. Base qualities were left out, and no much larger clone turns up one base away. These data belong to a study of control samples from healthy donors and cancer patients (dated by TCRdb to about 2020). Via the germline V gene, CDR1 is MNHNS and CDR2 SASEGT. CDR3 length: 15 amino acids, cysteine to phenylalanine. CDR3 DNA only is kept here, 45 bases in frame from base 1. V gives up 0 bases and J gives up 8 bases, and the segment between their germline ends measures 13 bases. Receptor libraries were prepared by the immunoSEQ multiplex PCR assay. TCRdb provides this immuneACCESS table in a form limited to in-frame rearrangements. Some clones are lacking; in checked studies, under half of them reflect an unresolved V gene, and why the rest are absent is not known. The sample records about 94,000 clones, roughly nine tenths of which are singletons. The ten largest clones represent more than 3.5% of the sample.

The receptor was isolated from a woman aged 18-29 years in good health. Sequenced input: blood. The V gene is TRBV6-1 and the J gene is TRBJ1-4; the D segment could be TRBD1, given 5 matching bases. The DNA sequence reads TGTGCCAGCAGTGAAGCCGACGGGACGGGAGAAAAACTGTTTTTT. Translation gives CASSEADGTGEKLFF.